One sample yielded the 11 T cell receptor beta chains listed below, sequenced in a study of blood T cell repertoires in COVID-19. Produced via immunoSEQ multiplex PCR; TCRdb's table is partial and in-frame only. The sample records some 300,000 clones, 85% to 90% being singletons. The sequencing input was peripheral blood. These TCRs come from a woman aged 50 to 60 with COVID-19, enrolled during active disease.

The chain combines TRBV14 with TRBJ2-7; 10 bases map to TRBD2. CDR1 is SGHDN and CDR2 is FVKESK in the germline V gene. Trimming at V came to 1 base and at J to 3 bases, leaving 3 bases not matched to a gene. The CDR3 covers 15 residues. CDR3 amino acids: CASSQASGRVYEQYF. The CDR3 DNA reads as TGTGCCAGCAGCCAAGCTAGCGGGAGAGTCTACGAGCAGTACTTC.

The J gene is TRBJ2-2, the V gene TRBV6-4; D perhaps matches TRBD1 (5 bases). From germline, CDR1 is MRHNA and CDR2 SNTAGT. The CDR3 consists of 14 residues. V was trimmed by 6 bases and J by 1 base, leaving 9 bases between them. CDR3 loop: CASRATGNTGELFF. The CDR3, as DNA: TGTGCCAGCAGGGCAACAGGGAACACCGGGGAGCTGTTTTTT.

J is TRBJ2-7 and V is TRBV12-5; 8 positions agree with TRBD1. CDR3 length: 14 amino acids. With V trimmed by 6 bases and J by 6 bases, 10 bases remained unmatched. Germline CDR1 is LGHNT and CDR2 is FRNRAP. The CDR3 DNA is TGTGCTAGTGGCCCTACGGACAGGGCGTCCGAGCAGTACTTC. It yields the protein CASGPTDRASEQYF. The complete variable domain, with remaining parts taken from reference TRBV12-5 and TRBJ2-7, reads DARVTQTPRHKVTEMGQEVTMRCQPILGHNTVFWYRQTMMQGLELLAYFRNRAPLDDSGMPKDRFSAEMPDATLATLKIQPSEPRDSAVYFCASGPTDRASEQYFGPGTRLTVT.

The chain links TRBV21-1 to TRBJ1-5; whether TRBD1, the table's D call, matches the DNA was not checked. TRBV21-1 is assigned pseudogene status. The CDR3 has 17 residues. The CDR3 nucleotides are TGTGCCAGCAGCAAAGGAACCAGAGAAGGGGACAATCAGCCCCAGCATTTT. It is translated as CASSKGTREGDNQPQHF.

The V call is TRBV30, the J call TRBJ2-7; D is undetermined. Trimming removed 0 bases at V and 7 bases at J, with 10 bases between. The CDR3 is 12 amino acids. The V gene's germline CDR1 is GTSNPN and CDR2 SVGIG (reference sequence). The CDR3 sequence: CAWSVSLLEQYF. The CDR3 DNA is TGTGCCTGGAGTGTATCACTATTGGAGCAGTACTTC.

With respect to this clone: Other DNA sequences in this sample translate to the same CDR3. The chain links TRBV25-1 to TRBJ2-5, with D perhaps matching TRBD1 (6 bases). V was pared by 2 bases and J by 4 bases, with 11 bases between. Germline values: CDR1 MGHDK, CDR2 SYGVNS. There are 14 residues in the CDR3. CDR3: CASSEGQPGETQYF. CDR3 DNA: TGTGCCAGCAGTGAAGGACAGCCTGGAGAGACCCAGTACTTC.

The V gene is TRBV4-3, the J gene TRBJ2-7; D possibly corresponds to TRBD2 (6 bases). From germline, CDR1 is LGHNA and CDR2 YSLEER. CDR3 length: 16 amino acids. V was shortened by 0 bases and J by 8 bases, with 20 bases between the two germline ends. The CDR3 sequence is CASSQDGVDLGGKQYF. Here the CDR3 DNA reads TGCGCCAGCAGCCAAGATGGTGTGGATCTGGGGGGTAAGCAGTACTTC.

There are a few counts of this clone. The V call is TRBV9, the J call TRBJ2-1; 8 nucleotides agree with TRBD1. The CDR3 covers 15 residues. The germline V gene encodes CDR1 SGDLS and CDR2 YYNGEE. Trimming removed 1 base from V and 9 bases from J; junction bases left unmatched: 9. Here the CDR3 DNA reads TGTGCCAGCAGCGTAAGGCTTGGACAGGGCGGTGAGCAGTTCTTC. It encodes CASSVRLGQGGEQFF.

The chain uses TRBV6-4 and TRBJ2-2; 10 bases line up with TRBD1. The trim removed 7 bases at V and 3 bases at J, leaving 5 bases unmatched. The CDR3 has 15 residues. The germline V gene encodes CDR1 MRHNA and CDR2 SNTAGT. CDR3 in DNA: TGTGCCAGCATGCCCGGGACAGGGGACACCGGGGAGCTGTTTTTT. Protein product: CASMPGTGDTGELFF.

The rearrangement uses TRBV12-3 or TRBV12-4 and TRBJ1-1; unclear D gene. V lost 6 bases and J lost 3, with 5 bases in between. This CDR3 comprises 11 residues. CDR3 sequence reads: CASRSYTEAFF. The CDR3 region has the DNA TGTGCCAGCAGATCATACACTGAAGCTTTCTTT.

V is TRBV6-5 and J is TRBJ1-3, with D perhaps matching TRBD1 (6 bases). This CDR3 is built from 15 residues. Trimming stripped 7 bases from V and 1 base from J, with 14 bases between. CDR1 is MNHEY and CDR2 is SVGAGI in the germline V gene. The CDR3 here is CASKRDISSGNTIYF. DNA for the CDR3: TGTGCCAGCAAGAGGGACATATCGTCTGGAAACACCATATATTTT.